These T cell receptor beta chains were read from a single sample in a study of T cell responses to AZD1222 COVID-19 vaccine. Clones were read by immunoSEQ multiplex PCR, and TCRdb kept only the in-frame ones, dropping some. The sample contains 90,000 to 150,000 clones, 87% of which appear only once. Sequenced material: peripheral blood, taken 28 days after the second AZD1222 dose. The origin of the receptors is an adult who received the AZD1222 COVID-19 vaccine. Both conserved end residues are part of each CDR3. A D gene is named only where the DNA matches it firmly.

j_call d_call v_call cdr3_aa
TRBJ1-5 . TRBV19 CASSNPPRASNQPQHF
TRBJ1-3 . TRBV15 CATSRGRDRVDTIYF
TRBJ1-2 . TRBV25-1 CASSEFQGRDNYGYTF
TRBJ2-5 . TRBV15 CATSRGDHQETQYF
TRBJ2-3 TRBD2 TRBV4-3 CASSQDFSGGATDTQYF
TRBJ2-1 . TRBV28 CASSLVARVNEQFF
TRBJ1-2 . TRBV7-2 CASSLMDGYTF
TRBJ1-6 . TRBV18 CASSPLDNYNSPLHF
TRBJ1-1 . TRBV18 CASSPKQDYTEAFF
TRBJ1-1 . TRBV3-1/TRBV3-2 CASSQGVHPQAEAFF
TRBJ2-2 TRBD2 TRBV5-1 CASSLAGGANTGELFF
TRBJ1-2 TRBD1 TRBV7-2 CASSLAGQGRGYTF
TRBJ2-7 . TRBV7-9 CASRREYEQYF
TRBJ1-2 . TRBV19 CASSLQGSTPGGYTF
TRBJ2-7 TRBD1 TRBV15 CATSRPGQFYF
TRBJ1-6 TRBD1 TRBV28 CASSLTQGGSPLHF
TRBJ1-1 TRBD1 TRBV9 CASSSRDRADTEAFF
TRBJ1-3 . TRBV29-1 CSVERGDTIYF
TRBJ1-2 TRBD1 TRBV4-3 CASSQGTGRYGYTF
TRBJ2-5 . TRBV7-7 CASSPSGGTARTQYF
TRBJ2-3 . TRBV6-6 CAVSPAAGGPDTQYF
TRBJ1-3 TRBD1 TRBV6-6 CASSYSFRQGENTIYF
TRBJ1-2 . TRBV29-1 CSVPDGKPGEPWYYGYTF
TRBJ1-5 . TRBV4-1 CASSQDPAIWSNQPQHF
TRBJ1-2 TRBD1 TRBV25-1 CASSPSNRGRAYGYTF
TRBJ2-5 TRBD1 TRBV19 CASSRTGTRETQYF
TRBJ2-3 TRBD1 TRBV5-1 CASSFDRGSYTDTQYF
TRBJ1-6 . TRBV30 CAWSTQKDSPLHF
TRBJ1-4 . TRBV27 CASSSRGPNEKLFF
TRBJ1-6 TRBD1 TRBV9 CASSVAGQDNSPLHF
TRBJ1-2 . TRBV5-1 CASSLEGGIATSYGYTF
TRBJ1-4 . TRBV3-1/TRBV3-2 CASSPRVGKLFF
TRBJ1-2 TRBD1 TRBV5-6 CASSPGLQGGYGYTF
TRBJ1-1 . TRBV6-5 CASSYPNRVANTEAFF
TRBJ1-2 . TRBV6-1 CASSSSGSTGGYTF
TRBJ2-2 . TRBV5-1 CASSLGGRTGELFF
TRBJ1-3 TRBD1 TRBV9 CASSAQQGGNTIYF
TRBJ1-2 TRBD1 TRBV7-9 CASSPTGQGRSNYGYTF
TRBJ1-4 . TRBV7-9 CASSLVEKLFF
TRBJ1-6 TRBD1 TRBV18 CASSDRGGAAYNSPLHF
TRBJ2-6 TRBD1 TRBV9 CASSSNFGTGGARGANVLTF
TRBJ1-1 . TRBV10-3 CAIQRQDGTEAFF
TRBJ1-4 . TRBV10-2 CASSGQDEKLFF
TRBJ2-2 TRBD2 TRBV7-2 CASSPLAGETGELFF
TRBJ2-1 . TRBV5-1 CASSWVKGPGDNEQFF
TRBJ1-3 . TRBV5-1 CASSEPATANTIYF
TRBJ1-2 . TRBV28 CASGINYGYTF
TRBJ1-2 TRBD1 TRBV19 CASSILPVGGRQGYGYTF
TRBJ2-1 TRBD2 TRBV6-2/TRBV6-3 CASSYLGLPNNEQFF
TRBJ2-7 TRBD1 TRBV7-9 CASSLGTAREQYF
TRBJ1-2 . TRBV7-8 CASSPRGPYGYTF
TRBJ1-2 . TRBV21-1 CASSFQGGYKDGYTF
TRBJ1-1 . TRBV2 CASRDQLANTEAFF